The sequence of this T cell receptor (beta chain) was determined in a study of glioma-infiltrating T cells after dendritic cell vaccination (dated by TCRdb to between 2015 and 2016). Some background on the complete study: The cohort comprised approximately 15 glioblastoma patients from Phase I and II dendritic cell vaccination trials, 9 newly diagnosed and 6 with recurrent disease. Each patient was given three intradermal dendritic cell vaccine injections, spaced two weeks apart, in the arm below the axilla. TCR sequencing metrics, including TIL content and tumor-blood repertoire overlap, were correlated with survival after dendritic cell vaccination. To make the vaccine, monocyte-derived dendritic cells were cultured for six to eight days with IL-4 and GM-CSF and then pulsed overnight with autologous tumor lysate. Patients received autologous tumor lysate-pulsed dendritic cell vaccination between about 2003 and 2012. Tumor-infiltrating lymphocyte content was quantified and tumor and blood repertoires were compared in dendritic cell-vaccinated glioblastoma patients by deep sequencing of TCR beta CDR3 regions.

From a lookup of the germline V gene (reference sequence), CDR1 and CDR2 are SEHNR and FQNEAQ. The CDR3 numbers 16 residues from cysteine through phenylalanine. Just the 48-base CDR3 DNA is kept, in frame starting at base 1. Here V drops 2 bases and J drops 3 bases, and the junction holds 7 bases not matched to any gene. The immunoSEQ assay amplified TCRB CDR3 regions from 1.5 to 2.5 micrograms of genomic DNA, or from all available DNA when less than that amount was available. Multiplex PCR used 60 forward primers for TCR V beta segments and 13 reverse primers for J beta segments. To estimate reads per starting template, synthetic control templates were spiked into each sample at limiting dilution. The Illumina HiSeq System generated sequencing reads of 87 bp. Concerning the study's data processing: PCR and sequencing errors were removed by a nearest neighbor algorithm that merged closely related sequences. TCR overlap was measured as the percentage of unique tumor TCR beta sequences that were also present in the peripheral blood of the same patient. TCRdb stores this immuneACCESS table with in-frame sequences only. Part of the clones is absent; in the studies checked, under half of the shortfall reflects unresolved V genes, and no reason is known for the rest. For V, J and clone size, that table is used; D and trimming come from the DNA. The sample records roughly 10,000 clones, more than 65% of which are singletons. The biggest ten clones account for about 38% of the sample.

The full study reports these points: The three-group TCR overlap response model was characterized as speculative, and prospective validation of the model was stated to be required. TCR clonality showed no direct relationship with survival, which suggests that a diverse polyclonal response may matter. Higher estimated pretreatment TIL content predicted longer time to progression and overall survival after dendritic cell vaccination. The cohort was small and heterogeneous, with few patients having full blood and tumor sets and even fewer initial-recurrent tumor pairs.

Remarks on this clone: Its specific antigen is unknown. Base qualities are not at hand, and no much larger clone is one base apart.

The time point label on this specimen signifies: after dendritic cell vaccination, including at tumor progression/relapse. To be selected, patients needed enough residual fresh-frozen tumor tissue and more than two years of available survival data. Molecular status otherwise varied across the glioblastoma patients, but none of them carried an isocitrate dehydrogenase mutation. PBMC were collected before vaccination, two weeks after the third vaccination, and at tumor progression when it occurred. Genomic DNA was extracted with the Qiagen DNeasy Blood extraction Kit. This TCR derives from a human donor with glioblastoma. The sequencing here drew on blood, taken after dendritic cell vaccination. The chain is made from TRBV7-9 and TRBJ2-5; 9 central nucleotides agree with TRBD1. The nucleotides are TGTGCCAGCAGCTTATGGGGACAGGGAGTAAAAGAGACCCAGTACTTC. It is translated as CASSLWGQGVKETQYF.